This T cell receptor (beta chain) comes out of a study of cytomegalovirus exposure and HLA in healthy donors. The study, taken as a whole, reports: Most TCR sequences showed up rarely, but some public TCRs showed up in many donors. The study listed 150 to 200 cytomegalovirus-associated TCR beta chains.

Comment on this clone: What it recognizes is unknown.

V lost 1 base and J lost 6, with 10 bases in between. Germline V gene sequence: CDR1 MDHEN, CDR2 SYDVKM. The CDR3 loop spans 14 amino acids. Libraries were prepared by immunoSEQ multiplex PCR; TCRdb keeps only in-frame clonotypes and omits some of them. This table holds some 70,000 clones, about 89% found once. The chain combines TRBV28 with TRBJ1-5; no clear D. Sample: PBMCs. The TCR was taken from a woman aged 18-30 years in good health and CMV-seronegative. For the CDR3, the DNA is TGTGCCAGCAGTTTATTCCCCAGAAGTCAGCCCCAGCATTTT. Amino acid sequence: CASSLFPRSQPQHF.